This paragraph covers one TCR beta chain sequence. RNA transcripts yielded amplified TCR beta CDR3 regions. When the TCR CDR3 underwent first-round RT-PCR, the HTBI primer set was used. MiXCR was run by TCRdb on the multiplex PCR reads, yielding one entry per CDR3 protein. Of about 550,000 distinct CDR3 sequences detected, 20% to 25% appear once; the ten largest clones hold approximately 25%. Patients aged 18 to 65 had newly diagnosed hyperthyroidism lasting under 2 months. The data derive from a study of T cells in Graves' hyperthyroidism and ophthalmopathy. CDR1 and CDR2 (germline): SGHRS, YFSETQ. Trimming pared 2 bases from V and 1 base from J, leaving 10 bases between. The CDR3 runs 15 residues.

This sequence originates from a man aged 18 to 30 with Graves' hyperthyroidism. The sequenced sample consisted of blood. V and J are TRBV5-1 and TRBJ2-1, with D possibly called TRBD1 or TRBD2 (5 bases each). This CDR3 is CASSFSGTSYNEQFF. CDR3 nucleotides: TGCGCCAGCAGCTTTTCCGGGACGTCCTACAATGAGCAGTTCTTC.